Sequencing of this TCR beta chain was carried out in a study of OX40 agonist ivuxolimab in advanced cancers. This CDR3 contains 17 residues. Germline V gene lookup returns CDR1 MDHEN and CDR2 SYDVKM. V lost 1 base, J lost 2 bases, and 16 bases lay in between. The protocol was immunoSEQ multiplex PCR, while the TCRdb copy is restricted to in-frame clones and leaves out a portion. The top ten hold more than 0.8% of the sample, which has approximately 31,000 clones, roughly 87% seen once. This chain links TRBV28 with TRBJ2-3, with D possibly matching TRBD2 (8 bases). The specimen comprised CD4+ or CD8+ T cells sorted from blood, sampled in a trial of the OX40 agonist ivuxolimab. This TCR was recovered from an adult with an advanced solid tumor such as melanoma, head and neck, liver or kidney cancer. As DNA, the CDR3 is TGTGCCAGCAGTTTATTCGGGGGGGACAGCTACACAGATACGCAGTATTTT. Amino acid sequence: CASSLFGGDSYTDTQYF.